The entry below gives a single T cell receptor (beta chain) sequence along with its context. The antigen is not known. TCRdb's copy holds only in-frame clones and misses some; the assay was immunoSEQ multiplex PCR. The table lists more than 50,000 clones, approximately 74% of them singletons. Template: tumor biopsy or peripheral blood genomic DNA, about 616-6,500 ng per sample. These data belong to a study of T cells in tumors after PD-1 blockade. Study as a whole: Treatment was either pembrolizumab 200 mg every 3 weeks or cemiplimab 350 mg every 2 weeks. General study results and limits: Some novel exhausted tumor clones appeared in pre-treatment blood, suggesting peripheral recruitment.

V was clipped by 7 bases and J by 0 bases, with 18 bases between them. Germline V gene sequence: CDR1 MNHEY, CDR2 SMNVEV (reference sequence). This CDR3 region has 16 residues. The origin of this receptor is a human donor with basal cell carcinoma. The sample here was PBMCs, taken after anti-PD-1 treatment. V and J are TRBV27 and TRBJ1-1; D gene ambiguous. DNA of the CDR3: TGTGCCAGCATTAAGCAGACGAACGCCATGAACACTGAAGCTTTCTTT. This gives the protein CASIKQTNAMNTEAFF.